These 17 T cell receptor beta chains were all obtained from the same sample, sequenced in a study of regulatory T cells in long-lasting Graves disease. Libraries of TCR beta came from iRepertoire HTBI primers plus Arm-PCR of CDR3 regions. MiXCR was run by TCRdb on the multiplex PCR reads, yielding one entry per CDR3 protein. The table records around 500,000 distinct CDR3 sequences, about 20% of them present only once. The time point here: persistent/refractory GD, antithyroid drugs over 5 years with positive TRAb. Construction of the TCR library relied on RNA isolated from PBMCs. Sequenced material: peripheral blood mononuclear cells (PBMCs), taken when the disease was refractory, from a patient treated with antithyroid drugs. These receptor sequences come from a female donor with Graves disease.

This clonotype was seen many times. This rearrangement joins TRBV28 to TRBJ1-1; perhaps TRBD1 as D (6 bases). In germline, CDR1 is MDHEN, CDR2 SYDVKM. V was trimmed by 7 bases and J by 7 bases, leaving 19 bases between them. The CDR3 extends over 14 amino acids. The CDR3 spells CASISSGTPDEAFF. As DNA, the CDR3 is TGTGCCAGCATCTCTTCCGGGACACCTGATGAAGCTTTCTTT.

This clonotype was picked up many times. The CDR3 spells CASSSADRSFNYGYTF. The CDR3 coding sequence is TGTGCCAGCAGCTCAGCAGACAGGTCCTTTAACTATGGCTACACCTTC. V usage is TRBV7-8 and J usage is TRBJ1-2; D possibly corresponds to TRBD1 (6 bases). Germline V gene sequence: CDR1 SGHVS, CDR2 FQNEAQ. The V end was cut by 4 bases, the J end by 1 base, with 16 bases between. This CDR3 is built from 16 residues.

Ten or more counts support this clonotype. The chain carries TRBV20-1 and TRBJ2-6; unclear D gene. Germline V lookup: CDR1 DFQATT, CDR2 SNEGSKA (reference sequence). This CDR3 is built from 14 residues. With 4 bases removed from V and 1 base from J, the gap between germline ends came to 8 bases. The CDR3 loop is CSATRPSGANVLTF. CDR3 nucleotide sequence: TGCAGTGCTACCCGACCATCTGGGGCCAACGTCCTGACTTTC.

This clonotype turned up a few times. The chain links TRBV5-6 to TRBJ2-2; the D gene is possibly TRBD2 (6 bases). This CDR3 spans 14 amino acids. Germline CDR1 and CDR2: SGHDT and YYEEEE. V was pared by 1 base and J by 5 bases, with 9 bases between. The CDR3 loop is CASSLRGRTGELFF. The CDR3 DNA reads as TGTGCCAGCAGCTTGCGGGGGAGAACCGGGGAGCTGTTTTTT.

This clonotype was seen repeatedly, ten times or more. This chain joins TRBV12-5 and TRBJ1-1; TRBD1 matches at 10 bases. CDR3 size: 14 residues. CDR1 is LGHNT, CDR2 FRNRAP, per germline. J was trimmed by 11 bases and V by 6 bases; bases with no gene match: 12. CDR3 protein: CASGPGQGSDFAFF. CDR3 DNA: TGTGCTAGTGGCCCGGGACAGGGGTCAGATTTTGCTTTCTTT.

The chain links TRBV20-1 to TRBJ2-7; TRBD2 is a possible D gene (7 bases). Trimming stripped 6 bases from V and 6 bases from J, with 27 bases between. There are 16 residues in the CDR3. In germline, CDR1 is DFQATT, CDR2 SNEGSKA (reference sequence). CDR3 bases: TGCAGTGCCCGAGGGGGACTTCGGGACTACCGTCCCGAGCAGTACTTC. It codes for CSARGGLRDYRPEQYF.

A note on this clonotype: One base away lies a much larger clone, so this may be a sequencing read error. The CDR3 bases are TGTGCCTGGAGCGCGGGACAAGTTGAAGCTTCCTTT. It encodes CAWSAGQVEASF. The chain has TRBV30 and TRBJ1-1, with D maybe TRBD1 (6 bases). There are 12 residues in the CDR3. Per the germline V gene, CDR1 is GTSNPN and CDR2 is SVGIG (reference sequence). Filled out from reference TRBV30 and TRBJ1-1, the complete variable domain reads SQTIHQWPATLVQPVGSPLSLECTVEGTSNPNLYWYRQAAGRGLQLLFYSVGIGQISSEVPQNLSASRPQDRQFILSSKKLLLSDSGFYLCAWSAGQVEASFGQGTRLTVV.

This clonotype came up many times. The gene calls are TRBV6-1 and TRBJ2-2; 9 bases map to TRBD2. CDR1 is MNHNS, CDR2 SASEGT, per germline. The CDR3 contains 18 residues. V was clipped by 6 bases and J by 5 bases; unmatched bases: 16. CDR3 coding DNA: TGTGCCAGCAGGGCCTCCCACCGAGCGGGAGGTAGTACCGGGGAGCTGTTTTTT. Translation: CASRASHRAGGSTGELFF.

About this clonotype itself: Lacking the conserved final phenylalanine or tryptophan, this CDR3 likely reflects a read error. The chain carries TRBV15 and TRBJ1-1; TRBD1 is a possible D gene (6 bases). In germline, CDR1 is LNHNV, CDR2 YYDKDF (reference sequence). Trimming shortened V by 8 bases and J by 1 base, and 14 bases separated the two germline ends. This CDR3 spans 14 amino acids. The DNA for the CDR3 is TGTGCCACCCAAAAGGGGGGGAGGAACACTGAAGCTTTCTCT. Protein: CATQKGGRNTEAFS.

This clonotype has only a few counts. The V and J genes are TRBV6-9 and TRBJ2-4; D perhaps matches TRBD2 (6 bases). V was pared by 4 bases and J by 6 bases, with 16 bases between. Germline values: CDR1 MNHGY, CDR2 SVAAGI. This CDR3 contains 15 residues. CDR3 region: CASSWGLRNGNIQYF. CDR3 bases: TGTGCCAGCAGTTGGGGACTCCGGAACGGAAACATTCAGTACTTC.

Many counts were recorded for this clonotype. The V and J genes are TRBV28 and TRBJ1-1; TRBD1 aligns across 7 bases. The V and J ends lost 7 bases and 1 base, in that order; junction bases with no gene match: 15. There are 17 residues in the CDR3. CDR1 is MDHEN and CDR2 is SYDVKM in the germline V gene. As DNA, the CDR3 is TGTGCCAGCATCGATTTGGCCCCCAGGGACAGGAACACTGAAGCTTTCTTT. Protein product: CASIDLAPRDRNTEAFF.

The rearrangement joins TRBV15 to TRBJ2-2; 9 positions agree with TRBD1. The V and J ends lost 2 bases and 0 bases, in that order; junction bases with no gene match: 7. This CDR3 is 18 amino acids long. The germline V gene encodes CDR1 LNHNV and CDR2 YYDKDF (reference sequence). The CDR3 loop is CATSRTQGAKSNTGELFF. As DNA, the CDR3 is TGTGCCACCAGCAGAACACAGGGGGCAAAATCGAACACCGGGGAGCTGTTTTTT. The variable domain in full, with the rest retrieved from reference TRBV15 and TRBJ2-2, is DAMVIQNPRYQVTQFGKPVTLSCSQTLNHNVMYWYQQKSSQAPKLLFHYYDKDFNNEADTPDNFQSRRPNTSFCFLDIRSPGLGDTAMYLCATSRTQGAKSNTGELFFGEGSRLTVL.

The rearrangement links TRBV28 to TRBJ1-5; D is undetermined. Trimming removed 1 base from V and 2 bases from J, with 3 bases in between. CDR3 length: 13 residues. Per germline, CDR1 MDHEN and CDR2 SYDVKM. The CDR3 sequence is CASSLFGNQPQHF. The CDR3 nucleotides are TGTGCCAGCAGTTTATTCGGCAATCAGCCCCAGCATTTT.

This clonotype was picked up a small number of times. This chain connects TRBV10-3 to TRBJ2-5, with D maybe TRBD2 (6 bases). Trimming removed 6 bases from V and 5 bases from J, with 16 bases in between. The germline V gene encodes CDR1 ENHRY and CDR2 SYGVKD. There are 14 residues in the CDR3. The CDR3 nucleotides read TGTGCCATCAGGTCCGGGACTTCGGGGGAGACCCAGTACTTC. This codes for CAIRSGTSGETQYF.

This clonotype was detected only a few times. The chain employs TRBV12-3 or TRBV12-4 and TRBJ1-4, with D possibly matching TRBD1 (6 bases). The CDR3 consists of 18 residues. V was pared by 3 bases and J by 7 bases, with 24 bases between. The CDR3 loop reads CASSFRPWGGAGVEKLFF. CDR3 sequence (DNA): TGTGCCAGCAGTTTTAGGCCGTGGGGGGGGGCGGGTGTTGAAAAACTGTTTTTT.

The CDR3 DNA follows: TGTGCCATTCGAACTAGGACCGGGGAGCTGTTTTTT. Protein sequence: CAIRTRTGELFF. V and J are TRBV3-1 and TRBJ2-2; a weak D match, TRBD2 (5 bases). V dropped 10 bases and J dropped 5 bases, with 11 bases sitting between them. Germline CDR1 is LGHDT and CDR2 is YNNKEL (reference sequence). This CDR3 is built from 12 residues.

This clonotype was seen repeatedly, ten times or more. The chain joins TRBV11-2 to TRBJ2-5; D is ambiguous. V lost 4 bases to trimming and J lost 7 bases, with 10 bases between them. In germline, CDR1 is SGHAT, CDR2 FQNNGV. This CDR3 spans 12 amino acids. The DNA for the CDR3 is TGTGCCAGCAGCTCCCCGATGGGGACCCAGTACTTC. Its protein product is CASSSPMGTQYF.